Each of the 26 T cell receptor beta chains below was sequenced from the same sample in a study of T cell repertoires in cytomegalovirus infection. These receptors have no known antigen. TCRdb used MiXCR to reprocess the reads, holding one entry per CDR3 protein. The table includes 700,000 to 950,000 distinct CDR3 sequences, about 31% detected once. The starting material was cultured CD8+ T cells from PBMCs, obtained from culture after CMV antigen stimulation. These receptors all stem from a human donor in good health (CMV status not recorded). Some clones in this sample may be carry-over from other donors' samples.

In its sample, this clonotype was seen a few times. The chain recombines TRBV24-1 with TRBJ2-1; TRBD1 agrees at 7 bases. The CDR3 is 14 amino acids. V was pared by 5 bases and J by 5 bases, with 5 bases of the junction left unmatched. Germline CDR1 is KGHDR and CDR2 is SFDVKD. Here the CDR3 DNA reads TGTGCCACCAGTGGAGGGGGCGCAAACAATGAGCAGTTCTTC. Translating it yields CATSGGGANNEQFF.

The V and J genes are TRBV12-3 or TRBV12-4 and TRBJ2-2; 8 bases fit TRBD2. This CDR3 has 16 amino acids. J was trimmed by 1 base and V by 5 bases; bases with no gene match: 6. The CDR3 reads CASSRGLVGNTGELFF. In DNA form, the CDR3 reads TGTGCCAGCAGTCGGGGACTAGTAGGGAACACCGGGGAGCTGTTTTTT.

The V call is TRBV5-1, the J call TRBJ2-3; D uncertain. Looked up from germline, CDR1 is SGHRS and CDR2 is YFSETQ. This CDR3 comprises 16 residues. Trimming removed 4 bases at V and 0 bases at J, with 15 bases between. CDR3 sequence (DNA): TGCGCCAGCAGCCTTTGGACCGAAGTAAGCACAGATACGCAGTATTTT. Its protein product is CASSLWTEVSTDTQYF.

This clonotype appeared a few times. V is TRBV19 and J is TRBJ2-7, with 9 bases aligning to TRBD1. V lost 10 bases to trimming and J lost 2 bases; unmatched junction nucleotides: 9. The CDR3 totals 14 residues. CDR1 LNHDA and CDR2 SQIVND come from the germline V gene (reference sequence). CDR3 in amino acids: CATSRDRVPYEQYV. The CDR3 nucleotides read TGTGCCACCTCCCGGGACAGGGTTCCCTACGAGCAGTACGTC.

The CDR3 sequence: CASSYQDVLGRGRTDTQYF. DNA for the CDR3: TGTGCCAGCAGCTACCAGGACGTATTGGGAAGGGGTCGGACAGATACGCAGTATTTT. This chain connects TRBV5-6 to TRBJ2-3, with D perhaps TRBD1 (5 bases). Deletions cut 3 bases from V and 3 bases from J, with 26 bases between. The CDR3 length is 19 residues. Germline CDR1 and CDR2: SGHDT and YYEEEE.

In this sample, this clonotype turned up a few times. CDR3 nucleotides: TGTGCCAGCAGCTTCGGGGCCTCTGGAAACACCATATATTTT. The encoded protein is CASSFGASGNTIYF. J is TRBJ1-3 and V is TRBV5-6; tentative D call: TRBD1 (5 bases). The germline V gene encodes CDR1 SGHDT and CDR2 YYEEEE. CDR3 length equals 14 residues. The V and J ends lost 2 bases and 0 bases respectively, with 6 bases between them.

V is TRBV6-5 and J is TRBJ2-3, with TRBD2 identical over 10 bases. Germline CDR1 is MNHEY and CDR2 is SVGAGI. J gave up 4 bases and V 7 bases, and 14 bases lay outside the gene matches. The CDR3 has 17 residues. CDR3 sequence: CASMGGSGGPGADTQYF. In DNA form, the CDR3 reads TGTGCCAGCATGGGAGGTAGCGGGGGGCCAGGGGCAGATACGCAGTATTTT.

This sequence joins TRBV7-3 and TRBJ2-1, with TRBD2 matching 9 bases. Germline CDR1 reads SGHTA; CDR2 reads FQGTGA. After removal of 4 bases from V and 1 base from J, the junction contained 2 bases not matched to a gene. The CDR3 is 15 amino acids. In DNA form, the CDR3 reads TGTGCCAGCAGCTCCGGACTAGCGTCCTACAATGAGCAGTTCTTC. This codes for CASSSGLASYNEQFF.

The chain joins TRBV24-1 to TRBJ2-3; 8 bases are a match to TRBD1. After removal of 0 bases from V and 1 base from J, the junction contained 8 bases not matched to a gene. This CDR3 comprises 18 residues. The germline V gene encodes CDR1 KGHDR and CDR2 SFDVKD. CDR3 sequence: CATSDLPQGAKGTDTQYF. The CDR3 nucleotides are TGTGCCACCAGTGATTTGCCCCAGGGGGCGAAGGGCACAGATACGCAGTATTTT.

The chain links TRBV6-2 or TRBV6-3 to TRBJ2-7, with D possibly TRBD1 on 5 matching bases. The length of the CDR3 is 15 residues. The germline V and J ends were trimmed by 5 bases and 2 bases, with 16 bases remaining between them. Per the germline V gene, CDR1 is MNHEY and CDR2 is SVGEGT. CDR3 in amino acids: CASSTAPAGPYEQYV. The CDR3 nucleotides are TGTGCCAGCAGTACAGCCCCGGCAGGGCCCTACGAGCAGTACGTC.

This clonotype was counted only a few times. CDR3 residues: CASSFRTGTNYGYTF. CDR3 DNA: TGTGCCAGCAGTTTCCGGACAGGGACCAACTATGGCTACACCTTC. The V call is TRBV28, the J call TRBJ1-2; 8 nucleotides line up with TRBD1. V was pared by 3 bases and J by 2 bases, with 5 bases of the junction left unmatched. This CDR3 has 15 amino acids. The germline V gene has CDR1 MDHEN and CDR2 SYDVKM.

J is TRBJ2-5 and V is TRBV12-3 or TRBV12-4, with D perhaps TRBD1 or TRBD2 (5 bases each). This CDR3 spans 14 amino acids. V lost 6 bases and J lost 0, with 11 bases in between. CDR3 in amino acids: CASRELGDQETQYF. In nucleotides, the CDR3 is TGTGCCAGCAGGGAGCTGGGGGACCAAGAGACCCAGTACTTC.

This clonotype was seen at least ten times. The chain joins TRBV7-8 to TRBJ2-7; no reliable D call. CDR1 is SGHVS, CDR2 FQNEAQ, per germline. This CDR3 has 15 amino acids. Trimming took 1 base from V and 2 from J, leaving 12 bases between them. The CDR3 here is CASSLEVTLTYEQYF. CDR3 coding DNA: TGTGCCAGCAGCTTAGAAGTGACGTTAACCTACGAGCAGTACTTC.

This clonotype is a singleton in its sample. The junction does not match germline at one end; this may be a read error. This chain connects TRBV6-4 to TRBJ1-5, with no clear D. Germline V lookup: CDR1 MRHNA, CDR2 SNTAGT. There are 14 residues in the CDR3. CDR3 DNA sequence: TGTCCCAGCGGCAGTACAGATAGCAATCAGCCCCAGCATTTT. Its translation: CPSGSTDSNQPQHF.

The chain employs TRBV5-6 and TRBJ2-1; 8 positions match TRBD2. This CDR3 contains 15 residues. CDR1 is SGHDT, CDR2 YYEEEE, per germline. V dropped 3 bases and J dropped 8; count of bases not matched to a gene: 10. The CDR3 sequence is CASSSGGGGRYEQFF. CDR3 DNA: TGTGCCAGCAGCTCTGGGGGCGGGGGGAGGTATGAGCAGTTCTTC.

This clonotype was counted only a few times. This sequence joins TRBV7-6 and TRBJ1-1; D is unresolved. V lost 4 bases to trimming and J lost 0 bases, with 15 bases between them. Germline CDR1 and CDR2: SGHVS and FNYEAQ. This CDR3 is built from 16 residues. As DNA, the CDR3 is TGTGCCAGCAGCTCATTAGGGAGGCAGGTGAACACTGAAGCTTTCTTT. Translated, it gives CASSSLGRQVNTEAFF.

In its sample, this clonotype was seen many times. The CDR3: CASSLGNEQYF. CDR3 nucleotide sequence: TGTGCCAGCAGCTTAGGGAACGAGCAGTACTTC. This sequence joins TRBV27 and TRBJ2-7; no reliable D call. CDR1 and CDR2 (germline): MNHEY, SMNVEV (reference sequence). The CDR3 runs to 11 residues. Between the trimmed V and J ends, which lost 6 bases and 5 bases, there was a span of 8 bases.

This clonotype was recorded a few times. The gene calls are TRBV23-1 and TRBJ1-5; TRBD1 might be the D (5 bases). TRBV23-1 is assigned to the ORF class and has an uncertain function. V lost 0 bases, J lost 4 bases, and 10 bases lay in between. The CDR3 sequence is 15 residues long. CDR3 region: CASSQSMEGNQPQHF. CDR3 DNA sequence: TGCGCCAGCAGTCAATCGATGGAGGGGAATCAGCCCCAGCATTTT.

This clonotype was seen only a few times. The J gene is TRBJ2-1, the V gene TRBV4-1, with 11 bases matching TRBD1. The trim removed 3 bases at V and 8 bases at J, leaving 3 bases unmatched. From germline, CDR1 is MGHRA and CDR2 YSYEKL. This CDR3 region has 14 residues. The CDR3 spells CASSHRTGGHEQFF. The CDR3 DNA is TGCGCCAGCAGCCACCGGACAGGGGGCCATGAGCAGTTCTTC.

About this clonotype: One end of the junction is discordant with germline, which a read error may explain. This chain connects TRBV5-4 to TRBJ1-2, with D perhaps matching TRBD1 (6 bases). The CDR3 runs 14 residues. CDR1 and CDR2 from the germline V gene are SGHNT and YYREEE (reference sequence). The DNA for the CDR3 is TGTGCCAGCAGCCCCGGGACACTTACTTATGGCTTCACCTTC. This codes for CASSPGTLTYGFTF.

The genes are TRBV19 and TRBJ1-5, with 8 bases aligning to TRBD1. After removal of 0 bases from V and 4 bases from J, the junction contained 2 bases not matched to a gene. The CDR3 totals 15 residues. The germline gives CDR1 LNHDA, CDR2 SQIVND (reference sequence). The CDR3 DNA is TGTGCCAGTAGTATAGACCAGGGGGCGAATCAGCCCCAGCATTTT. Amino acids: CASSIDQGANQPQHF.

The chain carries TRBV6-2 or TRBV6-3 and TRBJ2-3, with 7 bases matching TRBD1. Looked up from germline, CDR1 is MNHEY and CDR2 is SVGEGT. This CDR3 is 15 amino acids long. V lost 6 bases to trimming and J lost 2 bases; unmatched junction nucleotides: 8. CDR3 protein: CASSPGTEDTDTQYF. DNA of the CDR3: TGTGCCAGCAGCCCAGGGACAGAAGACACAGATACGCAGTATTTT.

This clonotype has just a few counts. The chain couples TRBV12-3 or TRBV12-4 to TRBJ2-5, with TRBD2 identical over 10 bases. V gave up 1 base and J gave up 4 bases; unmatched junction bases: 3. The CDR3 sequence is 15 residues long. For the CDR3, the DNA is TGTGCCAGCAGTTTAGGTCTAGCGGGAGCAGAGACCCAGTACTTC. It encodes CASSLGLAGAETQYF.

This clonotype has just a few counts. V and J are TRBV7-6 and TRBJ1-1, with unresolved D. CDR3 length equals 14 residues. The germline gives CDR1 SGHVS, CDR2 FNYEAQ. The V end was cut by 6 bases, the J end by 1 base, with 12 bases between. In nucleotides, the CDR3 is TGTGCCAGCAGTCCCATTGTGGGGAACACTGAAGCTTTCTTT. Encoded protein: CASSPIVGNTEAFF.

A few counts support this clonotype. This chain uses TRBV20-1 with TRBJ2-1, with D unclear. The CDR3 runs 14 residues. Germline V gene lookup returns CDR1 DFQATT and CDR2 SNEGSKA (reference sequence). Trimming stripped 3 bases from V and 7 bases from J, with 16 bases between. The CDR3 protein is CSASKRPYGNEQFF. The CDR3, as DNA: TGCAGTGCTAGTAAACGCCCCTACGGGAATGAGCAGTTCTTC.

This clonotype appeared a few times. One end of the junction varies from germline; a read error may be responsible. V usage is TRBV12-3 or TRBV12-4 and J usage is TRBJ2-7; TRBD1 aligns across 10 bases. This CDR3 spans 15 amino acids. Here the CDR3 reads CATSFYGDRGYEQYF. CDR3 coding DNA: TGTGCCACCAGTTTCTACGGGGACAGGGGCTACGAGCAGTACTTC.